This paragraph reports one T cell receptor (beta chain). These data come from a study of blood T cell repertoires in COVID-19. Study in general: Sources were T cells, B-cell-depleted T cells, or PBMCs; the material itself was cDNA or gDNA.

The CDR3 has 16 amino acids. Trimming left V 4 bases short and J 0 bases short, with 14 bases between. Per germline, CDR1 SGHRS and CDR2 YFSETQ. Data came from immunoSEQ multiplex PCR; TCRdb stores just in-frame clones and leaves some out. The sample consists of around 80,000 clones, 85% of them appearing once. Sequencing used peripheral blood. The clonotype was recovered from a man aged 45-65 years with COVID-19, enrolled during active disease. The chain links TRBV5-1 to TRBJ2-4; weak D call: TRBD2 (5 bases). This CDR3 is CASSPRSGLAKNIQYF. The CDR3 nucleotides are TGCGCCAGCAGCCCTAGGTCGGGGTTAGCCAAAAACATTCAGTACTTC.